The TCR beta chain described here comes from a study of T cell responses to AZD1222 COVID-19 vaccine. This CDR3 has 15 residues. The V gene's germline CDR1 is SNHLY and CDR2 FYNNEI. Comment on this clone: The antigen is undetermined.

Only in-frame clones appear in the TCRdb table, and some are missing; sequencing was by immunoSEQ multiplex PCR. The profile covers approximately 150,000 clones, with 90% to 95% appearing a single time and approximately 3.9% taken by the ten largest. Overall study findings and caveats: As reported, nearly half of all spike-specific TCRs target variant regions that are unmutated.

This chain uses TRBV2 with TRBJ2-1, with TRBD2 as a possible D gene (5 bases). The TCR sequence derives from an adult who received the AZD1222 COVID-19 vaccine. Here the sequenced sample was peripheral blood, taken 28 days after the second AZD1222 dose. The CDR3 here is CGSSLSESSYNEQFF. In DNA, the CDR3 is TGTGGCTCCTCCCTTAGCGAGAGCTCCTACAATGAGCAGTTCTTC. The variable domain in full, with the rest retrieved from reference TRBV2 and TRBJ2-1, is EPEVTQTPSHQVTQMGQEVILRCVPISNHLYFYWYRQILGQKVEFLVSFYNNEISEKSEIFDDQFSVERPDGSNFTLKIRSTKLEDSAMYFCGSSLSESSYNEQFFGPGTRLTVL.